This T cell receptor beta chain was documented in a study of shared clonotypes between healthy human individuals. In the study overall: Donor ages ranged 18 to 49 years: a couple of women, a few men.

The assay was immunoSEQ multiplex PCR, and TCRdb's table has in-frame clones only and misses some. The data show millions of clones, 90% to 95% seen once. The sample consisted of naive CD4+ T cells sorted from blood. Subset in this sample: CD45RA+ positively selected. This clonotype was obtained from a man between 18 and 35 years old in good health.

The DNA for the CDR3 is TGTGCCAGCAGTCCACAGCCCTTGAATGAAAAACTGTTTTTT. It specifies CASSPQPLNEKLFF. The J gene is TRBJ1-4, the V gene TRBV6-1; D remains unclear. CDR1 and CDR2 from the germline V gene are MNHNS and SASEGT. Trimming cost V 5 bases and J 5 bases, with 12 bases left between them. The CDR3 has 14 residues.